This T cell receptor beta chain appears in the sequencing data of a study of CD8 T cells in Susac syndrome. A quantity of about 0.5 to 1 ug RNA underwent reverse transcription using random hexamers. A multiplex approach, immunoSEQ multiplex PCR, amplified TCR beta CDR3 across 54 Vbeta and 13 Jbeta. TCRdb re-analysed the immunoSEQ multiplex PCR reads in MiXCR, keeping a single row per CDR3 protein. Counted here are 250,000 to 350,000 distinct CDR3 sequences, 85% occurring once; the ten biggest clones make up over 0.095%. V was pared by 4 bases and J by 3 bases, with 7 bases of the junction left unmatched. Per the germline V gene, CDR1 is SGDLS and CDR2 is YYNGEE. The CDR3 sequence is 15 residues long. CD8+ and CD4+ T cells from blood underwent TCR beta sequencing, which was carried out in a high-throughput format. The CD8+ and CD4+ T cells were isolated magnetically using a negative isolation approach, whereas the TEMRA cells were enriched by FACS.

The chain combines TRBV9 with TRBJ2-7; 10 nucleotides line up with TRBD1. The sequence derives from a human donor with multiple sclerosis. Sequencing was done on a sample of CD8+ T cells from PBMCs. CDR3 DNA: TGTGCCAGCAGCCCCTCCCGGGACAGGGGCTACGAGCAGTACTTC. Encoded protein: CASSPSRDRGYEQYF.